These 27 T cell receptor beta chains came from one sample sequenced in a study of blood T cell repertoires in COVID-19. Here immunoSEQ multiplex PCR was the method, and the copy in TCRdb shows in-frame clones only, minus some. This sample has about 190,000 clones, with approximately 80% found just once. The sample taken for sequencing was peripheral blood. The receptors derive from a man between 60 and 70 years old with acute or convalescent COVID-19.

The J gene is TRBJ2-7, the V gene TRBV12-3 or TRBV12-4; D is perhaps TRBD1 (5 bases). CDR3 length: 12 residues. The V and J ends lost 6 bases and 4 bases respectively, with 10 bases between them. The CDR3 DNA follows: TGTGCCAGCAGCTGGGGCCTATACGAGCAGTACTTC. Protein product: CASSWGLYEQYF.

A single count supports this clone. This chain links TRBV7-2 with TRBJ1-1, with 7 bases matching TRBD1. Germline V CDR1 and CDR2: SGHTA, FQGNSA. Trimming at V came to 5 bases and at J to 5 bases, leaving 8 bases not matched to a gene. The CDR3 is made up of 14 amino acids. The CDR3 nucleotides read TGTGCCAGCAGCCTAGGGGGCGCCTTGACTGAAGCTTTCTTT. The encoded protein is CASSLGGALTEAFF.

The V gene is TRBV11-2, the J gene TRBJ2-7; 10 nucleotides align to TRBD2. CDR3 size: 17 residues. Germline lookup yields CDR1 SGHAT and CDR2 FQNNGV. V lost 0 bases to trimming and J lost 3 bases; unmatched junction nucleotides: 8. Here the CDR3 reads CASSLEHEAGGYYEQYF. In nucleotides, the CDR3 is TGTGCCAGCAGCTTAGAACACGAAGCGGGAGGGTACTACGAGCAGTACTTC.

The CDR3 sequence: CASSIPTENSPLHF. CDR3 in DNA: TGTGCCAGTAGTATTCCTACAGAAAATTCACCCCTCCACTTT. The rearrangement joins TRBV19 to TRBJ1-6, with D uncertain. V lost 3 bases to trimming and J lost 7 bases, with 10 bases between them. The V gene's germline CDR1 is LNHDA and CDR2 SQIVND (reference sequence). This CDR3 has 14 amino acids.

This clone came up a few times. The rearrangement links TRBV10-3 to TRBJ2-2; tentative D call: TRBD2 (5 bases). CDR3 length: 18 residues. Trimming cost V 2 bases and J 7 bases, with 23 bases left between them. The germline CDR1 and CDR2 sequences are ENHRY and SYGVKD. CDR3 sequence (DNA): TGTGCCATCAGTGAGCCCGACCGGGGTTCCGTCCCGGTCGGGGAGCTGTTTTTT. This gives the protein CAISEPDRGSVPVGELFF.

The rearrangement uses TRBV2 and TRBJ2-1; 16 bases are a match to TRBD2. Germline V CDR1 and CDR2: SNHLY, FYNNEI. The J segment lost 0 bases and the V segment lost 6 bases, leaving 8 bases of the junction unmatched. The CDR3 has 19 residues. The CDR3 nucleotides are TGTGCCAGCAGATCCGGGACTAGCGGGGGGGGCTACTCCTACAATGAGCAGTTCTTC. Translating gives CASRSGTSGGGYSYNEQFF.

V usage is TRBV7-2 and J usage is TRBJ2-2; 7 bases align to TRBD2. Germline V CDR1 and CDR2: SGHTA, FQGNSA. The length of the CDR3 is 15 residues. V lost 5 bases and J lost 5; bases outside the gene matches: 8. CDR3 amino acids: CASSDDRGLTGELFF. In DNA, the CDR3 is TGTGCCAGCAGCGACGATAGGGGACTAACCGGGGAGCTGTTTTTT.

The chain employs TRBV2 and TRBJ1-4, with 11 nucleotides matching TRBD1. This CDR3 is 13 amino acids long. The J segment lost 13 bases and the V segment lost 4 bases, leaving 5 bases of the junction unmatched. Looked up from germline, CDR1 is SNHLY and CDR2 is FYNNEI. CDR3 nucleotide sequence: TGTGCCAGCAGTGCTGGACAGGGGGCCGGACTGTTTTTT. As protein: CASSAGQGAGLFF.

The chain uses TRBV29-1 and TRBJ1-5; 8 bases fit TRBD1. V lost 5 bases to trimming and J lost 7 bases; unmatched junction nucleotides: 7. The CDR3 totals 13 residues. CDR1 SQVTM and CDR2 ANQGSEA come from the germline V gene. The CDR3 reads CSVRSTGDQPQHF. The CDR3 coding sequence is TGCAGCGTTAGGTCGACAGGGGACCAGCCCCAGCATTTT.

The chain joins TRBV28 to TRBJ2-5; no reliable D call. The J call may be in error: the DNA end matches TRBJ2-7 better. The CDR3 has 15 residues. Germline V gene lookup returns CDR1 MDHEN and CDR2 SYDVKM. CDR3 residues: CASSSPRRTSYEQYF. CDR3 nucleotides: TGTGCCAGCAGTTCCCCCCGTCGTACCTCCTACGAGCAGTACTTC.

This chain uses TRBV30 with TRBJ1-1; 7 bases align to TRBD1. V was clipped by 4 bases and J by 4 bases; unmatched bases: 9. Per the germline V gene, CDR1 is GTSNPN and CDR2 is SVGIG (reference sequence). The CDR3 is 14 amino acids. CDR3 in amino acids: CAWNRGRVVTEAFF. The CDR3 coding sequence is TGTGCCTGGAACAGGGGTCGAGTAGTCACTGAAGCTTTCTTT.

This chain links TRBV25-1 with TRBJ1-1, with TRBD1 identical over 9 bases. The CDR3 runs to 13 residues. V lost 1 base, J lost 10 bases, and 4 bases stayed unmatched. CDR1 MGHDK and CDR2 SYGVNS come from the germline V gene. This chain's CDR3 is CASSEWTGVRAFF. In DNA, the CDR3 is TGTGCCAGCAGTGAATGGACAGGGGTAAGAGCTTTCTTT. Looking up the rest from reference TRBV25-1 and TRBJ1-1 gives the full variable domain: EADIYQTPRYLVIGTGKKITLECSQTMGHDKMYWYQQDPGMELHLIHYSYGVNSTEKGDLSSESTVSRIRTEHFPLTLESARPSHTSQYLCASSEWTGVRAFFGQGTRLTVV.

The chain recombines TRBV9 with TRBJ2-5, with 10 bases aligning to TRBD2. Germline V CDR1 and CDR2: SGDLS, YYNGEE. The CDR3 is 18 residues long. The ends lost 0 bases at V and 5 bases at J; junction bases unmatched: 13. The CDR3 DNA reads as TGTGCCAGCAGCGTAGAGGGGCAGCCTAGCGGGGGAGGCGAGACCCAGTACTTC. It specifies CASSVEGQPSGGGETQYF.

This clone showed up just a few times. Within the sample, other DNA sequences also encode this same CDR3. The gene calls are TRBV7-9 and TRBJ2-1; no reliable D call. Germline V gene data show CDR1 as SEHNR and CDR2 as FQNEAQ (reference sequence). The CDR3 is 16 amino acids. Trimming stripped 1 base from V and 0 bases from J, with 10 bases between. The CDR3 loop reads CASSLGGPSSYNEQFF. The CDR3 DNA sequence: TGTGCCAGCAGCTTAGGCGGCCCTAGCTCCTACAATGAGCAGTTCTTC.

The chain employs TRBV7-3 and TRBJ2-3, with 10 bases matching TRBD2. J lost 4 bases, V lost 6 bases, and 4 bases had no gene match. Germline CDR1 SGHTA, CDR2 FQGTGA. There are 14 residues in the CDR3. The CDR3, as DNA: TGTGCCAGCAGGAGCGGGGGGGCCGCAGATACGCAGTATTTT. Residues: CASRSGGAADTQYF. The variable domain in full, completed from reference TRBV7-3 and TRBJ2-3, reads GAGVSQTPSNKVTEKGKYVELRCDPISGHTALYWYRQSLGQGPEFLIYFQGTGAADDSGLPNDRFFAVRPEGSVSTLKIQRTERGDSAVYLCASRSGGAADTQYFGPGTRLTVL.

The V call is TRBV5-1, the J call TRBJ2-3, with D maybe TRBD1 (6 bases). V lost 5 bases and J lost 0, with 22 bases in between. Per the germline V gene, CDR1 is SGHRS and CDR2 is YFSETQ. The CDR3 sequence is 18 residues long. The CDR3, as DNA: TGCGCCAGCAGTAAAAGACCCCCTCGGACAGAGAGCACAGATACGCAGTATTTT. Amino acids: CASSKRPPRTESTDTQYF.

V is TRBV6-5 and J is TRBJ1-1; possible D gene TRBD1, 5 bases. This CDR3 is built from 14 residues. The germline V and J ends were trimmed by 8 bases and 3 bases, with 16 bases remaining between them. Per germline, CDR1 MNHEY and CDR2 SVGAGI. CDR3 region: CASSLDTSYTEAFF. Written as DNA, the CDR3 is TGTGCCAGCTCCTTGGACACGTCTTACACTGAAGCTTTCTTT.

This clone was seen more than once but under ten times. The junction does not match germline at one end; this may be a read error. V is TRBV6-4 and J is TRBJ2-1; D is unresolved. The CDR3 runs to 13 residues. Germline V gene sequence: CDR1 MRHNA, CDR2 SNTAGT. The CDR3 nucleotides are TGTGCCAGCAGTCATAGCTCCGACAATGAGCAGTTCTTC. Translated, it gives CASSHSSDNEQFF.

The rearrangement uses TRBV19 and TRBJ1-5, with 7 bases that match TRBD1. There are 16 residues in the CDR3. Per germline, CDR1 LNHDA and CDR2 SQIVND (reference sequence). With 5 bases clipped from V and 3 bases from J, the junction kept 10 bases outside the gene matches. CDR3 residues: CASSPGQSRFNQPQHF. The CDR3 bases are TGTGCCAGTAGTCCGGGACAGTCGAGGTTCAATCAGCCCCAGCATTTT.

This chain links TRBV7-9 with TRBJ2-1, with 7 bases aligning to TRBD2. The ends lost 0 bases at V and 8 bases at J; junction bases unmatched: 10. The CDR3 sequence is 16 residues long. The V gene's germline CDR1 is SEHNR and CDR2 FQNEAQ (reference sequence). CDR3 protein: CASSLARSGNFYEQFF. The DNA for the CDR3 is TGTGCCAGCAGCTTAGCGCGGAGCGGGAACTTCTATGAGCAGTTCTTC.

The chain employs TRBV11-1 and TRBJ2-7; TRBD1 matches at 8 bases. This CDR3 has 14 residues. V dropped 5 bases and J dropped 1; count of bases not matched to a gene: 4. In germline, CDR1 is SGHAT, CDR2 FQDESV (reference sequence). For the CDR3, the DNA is TGTGCCAGCAGCGGGGACAGGTTTTCCTACGAGCAGTACTTC. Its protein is CASSGDRFSYEQYF.

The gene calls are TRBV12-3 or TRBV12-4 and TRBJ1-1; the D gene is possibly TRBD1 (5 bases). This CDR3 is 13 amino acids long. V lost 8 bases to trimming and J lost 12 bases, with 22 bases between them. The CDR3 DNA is TGTGCCAGCGGATTCTCCGCGGGACTTTCGACTTTCTTT. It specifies CASGFSAGLSTFF.

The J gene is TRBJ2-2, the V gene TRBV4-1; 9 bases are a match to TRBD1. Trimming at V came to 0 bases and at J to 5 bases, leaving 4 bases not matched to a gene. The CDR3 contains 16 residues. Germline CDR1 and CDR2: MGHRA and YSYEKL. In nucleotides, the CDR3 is TGCGCCAGCAGCCAAGAAACAGGGGGCCGGACCGGGGAGCTGTTTTTT. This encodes CASSQETGGRTGELFF.

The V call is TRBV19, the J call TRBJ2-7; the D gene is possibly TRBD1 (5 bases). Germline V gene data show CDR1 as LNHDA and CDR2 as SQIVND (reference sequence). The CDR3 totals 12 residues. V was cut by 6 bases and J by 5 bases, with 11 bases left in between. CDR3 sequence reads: CASRQGLHEQYF. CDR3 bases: TGTGCCAGTAGGCAGGGTCTCCACGAGCAGTACTTC. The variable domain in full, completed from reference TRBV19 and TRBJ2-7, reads DGGITQSPKYLFRKEGQNVTLSCEQNLNHDAMYWYRQDPGQGLRLIYYSQIVNDFQKGDIAEGYSVSREKKESFPLTVTSAQKNPTAFYLCASRQGLHEQYFGPGTRLTVT.

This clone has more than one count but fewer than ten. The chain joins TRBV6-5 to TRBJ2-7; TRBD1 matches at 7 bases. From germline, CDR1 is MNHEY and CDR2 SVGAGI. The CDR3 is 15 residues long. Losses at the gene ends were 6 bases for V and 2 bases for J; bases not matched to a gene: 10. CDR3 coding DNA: TGTGCCAGCAGAACGGGACAGCCTCCCGCCTACGAGCAGTACTTC. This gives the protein CASRTGQPPAYEQYF.

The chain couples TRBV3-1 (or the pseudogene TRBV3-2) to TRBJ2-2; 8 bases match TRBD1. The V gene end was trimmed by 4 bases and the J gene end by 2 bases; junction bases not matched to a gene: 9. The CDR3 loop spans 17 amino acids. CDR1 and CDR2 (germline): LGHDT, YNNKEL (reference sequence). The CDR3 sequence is CASSPYGQGLNTGELFF. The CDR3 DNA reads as TGTGCCAGCAGCCCATACGGACAGGGCCTCAACACCGGGGAGCTGTTTTTT.

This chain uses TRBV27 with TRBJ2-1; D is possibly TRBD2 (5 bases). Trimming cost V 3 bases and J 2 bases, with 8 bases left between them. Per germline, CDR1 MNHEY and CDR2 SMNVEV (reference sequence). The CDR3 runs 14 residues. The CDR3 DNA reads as TGTGCCAGCAGTTTGTGGACTGCCTACAATGAGCAGTTCTTC. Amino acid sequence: CASSLWTAYNEQFF.